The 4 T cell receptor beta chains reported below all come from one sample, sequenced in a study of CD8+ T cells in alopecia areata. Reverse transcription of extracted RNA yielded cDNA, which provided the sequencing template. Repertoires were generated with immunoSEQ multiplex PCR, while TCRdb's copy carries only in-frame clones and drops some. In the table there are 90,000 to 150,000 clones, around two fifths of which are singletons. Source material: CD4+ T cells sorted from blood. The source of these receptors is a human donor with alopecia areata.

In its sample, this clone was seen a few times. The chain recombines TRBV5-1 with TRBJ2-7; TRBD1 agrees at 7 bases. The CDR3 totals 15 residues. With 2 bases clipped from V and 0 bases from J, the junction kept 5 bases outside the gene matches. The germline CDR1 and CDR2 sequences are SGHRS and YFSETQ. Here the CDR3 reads CASSFGQANSYEQYF. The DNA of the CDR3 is TGCGCCAGCAGCTTTGGACAGGCTAACTCCTACGAGCAGTACTTC.

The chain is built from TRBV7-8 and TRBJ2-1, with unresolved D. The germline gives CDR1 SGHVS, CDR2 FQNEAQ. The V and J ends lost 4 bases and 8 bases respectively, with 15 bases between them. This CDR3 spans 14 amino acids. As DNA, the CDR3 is TGTGCCAGCAGCTGGATGGCCGGGTACGATGAGCAGTTCTTC. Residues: CASSWMAGYDEQFF.

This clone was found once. CDR3 nucleotides: TGTGCCAGCAGCCCACCCACCAACACTGAAGCTTTCTTT. It yields the protein CASSPPTNTEAFF. The chain is built from TRBV5-4 and TRBJ1-1; D call uncertain. The CDR3 has 13 amino acids. Trimming left V 4 bases short and J 2 bases short, with 9 bases between. Germline V gives CDR1 SGHNT, CDR2 YYREEE (reference sequence).

The CDR3 bases are TGTGCCAGCAGCTTGGCGGGCGGGGCTCGGGAGACCCAGTACTTC. This sequence encodes CASSLAGGARETQYF. This rearrangement joins TRBV5-4 to TRBJ2-5; weak D call: TRBD2 (6 bases). This CDR3 region has 15 residues. The V end was cut by 0 bases, the J end by 5 bases, with 14 bases between. Germline V gives CDR1 SGHNT, CDR2 YYREEE (reference sequence). The full variable domain, rest sourced from reference TRBV5-4 and TRBJ2-5, is ETGVTQSPTHLIKTRGQQVTLRCSSQSGHNTVSWYQQALGQGPQFIFQYYREEENGRGNFPPRFSGLQFPNYSSELNVNALELDDSALYLCASSLAGGARETQYFGPGTRLLVL.